The next 3 T cell receptor beta chains were all read from a single sample in a study of cytomegalovirus exposure and HLA in healthy donors. PCR amplification relied on 60 Vbeta primers (plus 13 Jbeta primers). Libraries were prepared by immunoSEQ multiplex PCR; TCRdb keeps only in-frame clonotypes and omits some of them. The table for this sample gives about 53,000 clones. What was sequenced was PBMCs. Receptors originate from a man aged 18-30 years in good health and CMV-seropositive.

V usage is TRBV6-1 and J usage is TRBJ1-2, with D maybe TRBD1 (6 bases). Trimming shortened V by 2 bases and J by 4 bases, and 14 bases separated the two germline ends. Germline V gene lookup returns CDR1 MNHNS and CDR2 SASEGT. The CDR3 is 15 residues long. This chain's CDR3 is CASSESGRGAYGYTF. The CDR3 region has the DNA TGTGCCAGCAGTGAAAGTGGCAGGGGTGCCTATGGCTACACCTTC.

V and J are TRBV7-9 and TRBJ2-6; no definite D call. This CDR3 comprises 17 residues. V was shortened by 3 bases and J by 0 bases, with 12 bases between the two germline ends. CDR1 is SEHNR and CDR2 is FQNEAQ in the germline V gene (reference sequence). The CDR3 sequence is CASSLGSSTSGANVLTF. CDR3 nucleotides: TGTGCCAGCAGCTTGGGCAGCTCGACCTCTGGGGCCAACGTCCTGACTTTC.

V and J are TRBV27 and TRBJ1-1; D is unclear. Looked up from germline, CDR1 is MNHEY and CDR2 is SMNVEV (reference sequence). The CDR3 is 13 residues long. V was trimmed by 3 bases and J by 2 bases, leaving 7 bases between them. CDR3 residues: CASSFQENTEAFF. CDR3 in DNA: TGTGCCAGCAGTTTTCAGGAAAACACTGAAGCTTTCTTT.